The clone carrying this TCR beta chain occurred a few times. Its antigen is as yet unknown. MiXCR, applied by TCRdb to the RACE reads, yields one record per CDR3 protein. The repertoire holds roughly 97,000 distinct CDR3 sequences, with 27% as singletons. These data come from a study of human T cells and chemical hapten exposure. Regarding the study as a whole: DPC sensitization produced no change in TCRs with frequency above 1 in 1000.

Time point specified: patch test 3, about 24 weeks after DPC sensitization. The treatment was: therapeutic diphenylcyclopropenone sensitization with weekly scalp DPC. Alopecia patients between 18 and 70 years old and suitable for DPC were used as donors. There are 18 residues in the CDR3. The gene calls are TRBV21-1 and TRBJ2-5; TRBD1 is the table's D call and was not checked against the DNA. TRBV21-1 is a known pseudogene. The specimen comprised whole blood, sampled in connection with sensitization to the hapten diphenylcyclopropenone (DPC). This TCR was recovered from a man between 40 and 49 years old with alopecia areata. Some clones in this sample may be carry-over from other donors' samples. The CDR3 sequence: CASSKVEGWDTSQETQYF. Written as DNA, the CDR3 is TGTGCCAGCAGCAAGGTCGAAGGTTGGGACACCTCCCAAGAGACCCAGTACTTC.